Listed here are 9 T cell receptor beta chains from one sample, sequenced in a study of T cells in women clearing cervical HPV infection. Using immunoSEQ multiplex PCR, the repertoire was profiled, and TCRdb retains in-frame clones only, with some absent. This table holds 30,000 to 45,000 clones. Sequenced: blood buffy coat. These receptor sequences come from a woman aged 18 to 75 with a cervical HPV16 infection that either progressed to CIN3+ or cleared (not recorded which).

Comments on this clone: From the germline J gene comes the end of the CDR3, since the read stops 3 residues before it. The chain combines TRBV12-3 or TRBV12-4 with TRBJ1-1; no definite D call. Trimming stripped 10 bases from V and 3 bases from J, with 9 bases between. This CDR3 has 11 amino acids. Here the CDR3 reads CATSFHTEAFF. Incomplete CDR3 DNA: TGTGCCACCTCGTTCCACACTGAA.

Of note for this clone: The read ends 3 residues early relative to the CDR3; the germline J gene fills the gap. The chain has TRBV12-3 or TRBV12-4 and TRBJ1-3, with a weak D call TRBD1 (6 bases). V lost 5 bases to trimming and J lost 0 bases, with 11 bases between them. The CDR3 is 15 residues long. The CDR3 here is CASSLGDISGNTIYF. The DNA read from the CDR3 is TGTGCCAGCAGTCTAGGGGACATCTCTGGAAACACC.

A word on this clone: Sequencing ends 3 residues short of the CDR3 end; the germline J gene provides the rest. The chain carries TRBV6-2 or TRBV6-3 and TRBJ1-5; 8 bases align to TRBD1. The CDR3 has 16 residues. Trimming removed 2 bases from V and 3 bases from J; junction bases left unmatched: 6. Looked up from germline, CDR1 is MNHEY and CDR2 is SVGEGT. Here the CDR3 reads CASSYTWDRPNQPQHF. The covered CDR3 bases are TGTGCCAGCAGTTACACTTGGGACAGGCCCAATCAGCCC.

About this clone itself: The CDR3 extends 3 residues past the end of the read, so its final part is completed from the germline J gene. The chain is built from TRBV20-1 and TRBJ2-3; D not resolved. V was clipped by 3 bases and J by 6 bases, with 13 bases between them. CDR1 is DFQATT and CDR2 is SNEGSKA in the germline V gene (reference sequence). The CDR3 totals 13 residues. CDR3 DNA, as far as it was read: TGCAGTGCTAGCATTAGCTCCATCGATACG. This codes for CSASISSIDT. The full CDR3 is CSASISSIDTQYF.

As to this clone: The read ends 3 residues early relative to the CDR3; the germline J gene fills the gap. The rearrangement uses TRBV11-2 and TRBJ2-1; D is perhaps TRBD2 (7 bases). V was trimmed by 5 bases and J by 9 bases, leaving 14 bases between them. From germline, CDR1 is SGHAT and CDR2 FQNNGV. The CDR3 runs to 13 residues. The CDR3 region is CASSAGGPGEQFF. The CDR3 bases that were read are TGTGCCAGCAGCGCCGGGGGGCCTGGTGAG.

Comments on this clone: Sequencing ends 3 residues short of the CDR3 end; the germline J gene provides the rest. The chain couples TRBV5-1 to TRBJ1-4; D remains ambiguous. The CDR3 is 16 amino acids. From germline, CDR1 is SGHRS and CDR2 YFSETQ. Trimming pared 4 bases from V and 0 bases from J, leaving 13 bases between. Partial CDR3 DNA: TGCGCCAGCAGCGCCGGGGTGGAGTCAACTAATGAAAAA. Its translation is CASSAGVESTNEK. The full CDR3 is CASSAGVESTNEKLFF.

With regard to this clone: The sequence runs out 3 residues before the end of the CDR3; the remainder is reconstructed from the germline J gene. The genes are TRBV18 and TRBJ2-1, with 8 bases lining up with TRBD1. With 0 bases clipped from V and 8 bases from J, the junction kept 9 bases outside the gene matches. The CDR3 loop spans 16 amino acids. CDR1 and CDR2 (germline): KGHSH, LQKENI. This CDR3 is CASSPPLLARGHEQFF. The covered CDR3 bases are TGTGCCAGCTCACCACCCTTATTAGCCAGGGGGCATGAG.

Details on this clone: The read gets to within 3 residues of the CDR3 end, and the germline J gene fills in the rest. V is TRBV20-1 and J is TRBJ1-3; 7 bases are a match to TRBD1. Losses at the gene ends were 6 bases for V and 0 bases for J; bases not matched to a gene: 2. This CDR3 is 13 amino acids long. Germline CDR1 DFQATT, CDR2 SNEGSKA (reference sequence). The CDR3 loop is CSAGGGSGNTIYF. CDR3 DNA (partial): TGCAGTGCAGGGGGCGGCTCTGGAAACACC.

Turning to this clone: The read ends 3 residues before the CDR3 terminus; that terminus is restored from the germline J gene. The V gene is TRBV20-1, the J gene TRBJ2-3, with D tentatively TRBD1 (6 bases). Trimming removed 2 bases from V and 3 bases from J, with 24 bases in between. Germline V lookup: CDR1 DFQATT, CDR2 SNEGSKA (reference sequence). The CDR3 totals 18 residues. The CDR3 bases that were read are TGCAGTGCTAGACGCGGACAGACGATACTCAAGGGGACAGATACG. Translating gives CSARRGQTILKGTDT. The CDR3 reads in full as CSARRGQTILKGTDTQYF.